This T cell receptor beta chain was found in a study of cytomegalovirus exposure and HLA in healthy donors. Study findings and constraints: Most TCR sequences were uncommon, yet certain public TCRs appeared in many donors. There were 150 or so TCR beta chains listed as cytomegalovirus-associated.

A note on this clone: What it binds is unknown.

Germline V CDR1 and CDR2: SGHRS, YFSETQ. The germline V and J ends were trimmed by 0 bases and 6 bases, with 10 bases remaining between them. There are 14 residues in the CDR3. Sequenced by immunoSEQ multiplex PCR; TCRdb stores in-frame clones only, minus some. This sample has under 110,000 clones, with 88% found just once. The chain links TRBV5-1 to TRBJ2-4, with D possibly being TRBD1 (5 bases). The sequenced material came from PBMCs. The receptor was derived from a woman aged 18 to 35 in good health and CMV-seropositive. The chain's CDR3 is CASSLEEGANIQYF. DNA for the CDR3: TGCGCCAGCAGCTTGGAGGAAGGGGCAAACATTCAGTACTTC.